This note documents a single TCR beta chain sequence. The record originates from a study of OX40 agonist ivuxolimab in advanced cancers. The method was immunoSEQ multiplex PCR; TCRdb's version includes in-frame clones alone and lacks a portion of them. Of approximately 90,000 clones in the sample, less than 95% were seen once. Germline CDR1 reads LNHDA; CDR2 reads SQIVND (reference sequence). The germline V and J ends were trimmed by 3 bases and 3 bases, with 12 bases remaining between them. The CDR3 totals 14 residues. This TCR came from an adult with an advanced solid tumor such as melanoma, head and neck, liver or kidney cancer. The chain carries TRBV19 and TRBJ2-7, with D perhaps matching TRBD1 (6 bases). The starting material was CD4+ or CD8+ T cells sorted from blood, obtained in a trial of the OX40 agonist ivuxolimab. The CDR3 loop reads CASSISRDNYEQYF. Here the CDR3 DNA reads TGTGCCAGTAGTATTTCTCGGGACAACTACGAGCAGTACTTC.